Below, 5 T cell receptor beta chains from the same sample are listed, as sequenced in a study. TCRdb fed the 5' RACE reads into MiXCR, producing one record per CDR3 protein. The sample carries 7,300 or so distinct CDR3 sequences, roughly 40% recorded once. The sample taken for sequencing was memory CD4+ T cells sorted from blood. Subset described: memory CD4+ T cells, CD4+CD45RO+CD25-. The receptors shown here come from a female donor with breast cancer.

V and J are TRBV4-2 and TRBJ2-3; D is ambiguous. The CDR3 consists of 15 residues. V lost 0 bases, J lost 2 bases, and 9 bases lay in between. CDR1 is LGHNA and CDR2 is YNFKEQ in the germline V gene. The CDR3 loop is CASSQDGRNTDTQYF. The CDR3 DNA reads TGTGCCAGCAGCCAAGACGGCCGAAACACAGATACGCAGTATTTT.

In its sample, this clonotype is medium-sized. The J gene is TRBJ2-2, the V gene TRBV4-3; 8 bases fit TRBD2. The germline gives CDR1 LGHNA, CDR2 YSLEER. V shed 0 bases and J 4 bases; nucleotides not matched to a gene: 4. The CDR3 extends over 16 amino acids. CDR3 coding DNA: TGCGCCAGCAGCCAAGATCCCGGGAGGGCCACCGGGGAGCTGTTTTTT. It encodes CASSQDPGRATGELFF.

The genes are TRBV20-1 and TRBJ1-2; TRBD1 is a possible D gene (6 bases). Germline values: CDR1 DFQATT, CDR2 SNEGSKA (reference sequence). There are 12 residues in the CDR3. Trimming removed 3 bases at V and 4 bases at J, with 9 bases between. The CDR3 here is CSASLTGYGYTF. The CDR3 nucleotides are TGCAGTGCTAGCCTGACAGGCTATGGCTACACCTTC.

This clonotype has a handful of counts. V and J are TRBV5-6 and TRBJ1-5; perhaps TRBD1 as D (6 bases). The V gene lost 0 bases and the J gene lost 4 bases, with 14 bases spanning the gap. This CDR3 is 16 amino acids long. Germline V lookup: CDR1 SGHDT, CDR2 YYEEEE. The CDR3 region is CASSLAAGTPNQPQHF. CDR3 DNA sequence: TGTGCCAGCAGCTTGGCGGCCGGGACACCGAATCAGCCCCAGCATTTT.

V and J are TRBV6-2 or TRBV6-3 and TRBJ2-1; TRBD1 is a possible D gene (5 bases). CDR1 and CDR2 (germline): MNHEY, SVGEGT. This CDR3 is 12 amino acids long. Trimming left V 6 bases short and J 9 bases short, with 12 bases between. CDR3 protein: CASRTLGVEQFF. CDR3 sequence (DNA): TGTGCCAGCAGGACTCTAGGGGTTGAGCAGTTCTTC.